This record looks at one T cell receptor beta chain sequence and its context. Original analysis: Estimation of nucleated cell counts relied on the amplification of reference gene primers. The method was immunoSEQ multiplex PCR; TCRdb's version includes in-frame clones alone and lacks a portion of them. V and J calls and clone size are copied from that table; D and trimming were computed from the DNA. This table has some 170,000 clones, 76% appearing once. Germline values: CDR1 SQVTM, CDR2 ANQGSEA. Trimming shortened V by 2 bases and J by 0 bases, and 7 bases separated the two germline ends. The CDR3 is 13 amino acids. This sample stems from a study of blood T cell repertoires in COVID-19. Study overall: In each case, the material was cDNA or gDNA derived from T cells, B-cell-depleted T cells, or PBMCs.

The chain combines TRBV29-1 with TRBJ1-1, with D perhaps matching TRBD1 (5 bases). The receptor was derived from a woman between 45 and 65 years old with active or convalescent COVID-19. Input material: peripheral blood. The CDR3 region is CSVERGVNTEAFF. The CDR3 DNA is TGCAGCGTTGAACGGGGGGTGAACACTGAAGCTTTCTTT.